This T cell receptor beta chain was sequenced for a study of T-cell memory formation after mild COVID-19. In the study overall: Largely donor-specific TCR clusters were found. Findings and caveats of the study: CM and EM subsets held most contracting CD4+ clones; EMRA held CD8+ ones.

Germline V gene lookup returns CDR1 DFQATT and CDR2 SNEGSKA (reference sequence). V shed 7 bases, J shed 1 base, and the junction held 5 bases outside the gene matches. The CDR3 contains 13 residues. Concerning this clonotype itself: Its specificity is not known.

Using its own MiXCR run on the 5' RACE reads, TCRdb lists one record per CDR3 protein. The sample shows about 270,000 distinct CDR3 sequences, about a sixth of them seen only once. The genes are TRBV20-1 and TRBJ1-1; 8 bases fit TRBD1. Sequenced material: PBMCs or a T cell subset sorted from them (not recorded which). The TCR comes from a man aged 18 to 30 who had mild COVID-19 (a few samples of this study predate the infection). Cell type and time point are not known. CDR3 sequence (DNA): TGCAGTGTTAGGGGACAGGCGAACACTGAAGCTTTCTTT. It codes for CSVRGQANTEAFF.